Listed below are T cell receptor beta chains from one sample, sequenced in a study of blood T cell repertoires in COVID-19. Clones were read by immunoSEQ multiplex PCR, and TCRdb kept only the in-frame ones, dropping some. The table records under 150,000 clones, roughly nine tenths of them present only once. Material for sequencing was peripheral blood. These receptor sequences come from an older woman with active COVID-19. Each CDR3 is given with its conserved first and last residue. The D gene is left open where the match is weak. The size field is filled for only some rows; it gives once, few, many or a size class.

clone size: -
J gene: TRBJ1-2
D gene: TRBD1
CDR3 length: 13
V gene: TRBV15
CDR3 DNA: TGTGCCACCAGCTTACAGGGGAACTATGGCTACACCTTC
CDR3 protein: CATSLQGNYGYTF

clone size: -
J gene: TRBJ1-2
D gene: TRBD1
CDR3 length: 14
V gene: TRBV6-2/TRBV6-3
CDR3 DNA: TGTGCCAGCAGTTACGGACAGGGGCGTCATGGCTACACCTTC
CDR3 protein: CASSYGQGRHGYTF

clone size: -
J gene: TRBJ2-5
D gene: -
CDR3 length: 15
V gene: TRBV28
CDR3 DNA: TGTGCCAGCAGTTTATTCCCAGACAGCCAAGAGACCCAGTACTTC
CDR3 protein: CASSLFPDSQETQYF

clone size: -
J gene: TRBJ2-5
D gene: -
CDR3 length: 14
V gene: TRBV6-2/TRBV6-3
CDR3 DNA: TGTGCCAGCAGTTATCGGCGGGGCCAAGAGACCCAGTACTTC
CDR3 protein: CASSYRRGQETQYF

clone size: -
J gene: TRBJ1-2
D gene: TRBD1
CDR3 length: 13
V gene: TRBV11-3
CDR3 DNA: TGTGCCAGCAGCCCTACCGGGACAGATGGCTACACCTTC
CDR3 protein: CASSPTGTDGYTF

clone size: -
J gene: TRBJ2-1
D gene: -
CDR3 length: 17
V gene: TRBV7-8
CDR3 DNA: TGTGCCAGCAGCCCCCGGGGTGGAGGATTCGGGTTGAATGAGCAGTTCTTC
CDR3 protein: CASSPRGGGFGLNEQFF

clone size: -
J gene: TRBJ1-6
D gene: TRBD1
CDR3 length: 17
V gene: TRBV9
CDR3 DNA: TGTGCCAGCAGCGTGGTCCCTTTGGGACAGGGAGAGTCACCCCTCCACTTT
CDR3 protein: CASSVVPLGQGESPLHF

clone size: few
J gene: TRBJ2-3
D gene: -
CDR3 length: 14
V gene: TRBV2
CDR3 DNA: TGTGCCAGCAGTGACAGGGCGAGAACAGATACGCAGTATTTT
CDR3 protein: CASSDRARTDTQYF

clone size: -
J gene: TRBJ2-7
D gene: -
CDR3 length: 13
V gene: TRBV6-5
CDR3 DNA: TGTGCCAGCAGAGCGAGACCTGGCGGAGAGCAGTACTTC
CDR3 protein: CASRARPGGEQYF

clone size: -
J gene: TRBJ2-3
D gene: TRBD2
CDR3 length: 16
V gene: TRBV11-2
CDR3 DNA: TGTGCCAGCAGCCCAGGGGCGGGAGGGCCGTCAGATACGCAGTATTTT
CDR3 protein: CASSPGAGGPSDTQYF

clone size: -
J gene: TRBJ2-1
D gene: TRBD2
CDR3 length: 15
V gene: TRBV11-2
CDR3 DNA: TGTGCCAGCAGCCCGGCGGGAGTAAGATACAATGAGCAGTTCTTC
CDR3 protein: CASSPAGVRYNEQFF

clone size: -
J gene: TRBJ1-1
D gene: -
CDR3 length: 13
V gene: TRBV3-1/TRBV3-2
CDR3 DNA: TGTGCCAGCAGCCAATCCAGGGGAACTGAAGCTTTCTTT
CDR3 protein: CASSQSRGTEAFF

clone size: -
J gene: TRBJ1-6
D gene: -
CDR3 length: 17
V gene: TRBV7-2
CDR3 DNA: TGTGCCAGCAGCTTAGCGAGGGGGAGCTCCTATAATTCACCCCTCCACTTT
CDR3 protein: CASSLARGSSYNSPLHF

clone size: -
J gene: TRBJ2-7
D gene: -
CDR3 length: 16
V gene: TRBV5-6
CDR3 DNA: TGTGCCAGCAGCTTGGGGGGGCCGGGGAGCTCCTACGAGCAGTACTTC
CDR3 protein: CASSLGGPGSSYEQYF

clone size: -
J gene: TRBJ2-1
D gene: -
CDR3 length: 17
V gene: TRBV9
CDR3 DNA: TGTGCCAGCAGCCAACTTAGCGGCCTAAGCTCCTACAATGAGCAGTTCTTC
CDR3 protein: CASSQLSGLSSYNEQFF

clone size: -
J gene: TRBJ2-5
D gene: TRBD2
CDR3 length: 18
V gene: TRBV18
CDR3 DNA: TGTGCCAGCTCACCACGAGCGACTAGCGGGAGTGTCAAAGAGACCCAGTACTTC
CDR3 protein: CASSPRATSGSVKETQYF

clone size: -
J gene: TRBJ2-5
D gene: -
CDR3 length: 13
V gene: TRBV27
CDR3 DNA: TGTGCCAGCAGTCCCTCCGGGTCGGAGACCCAGTACTTC
CDR3 protein: CASSPSGSETQYF

clone size: -
J gene: TRBJ1-5
D gene: -
CDR3 length: 15
V gene: TRBV5-1
CDR3 DNA: TGCGCCAGCAGCTTGGAACCGGGAAGCAATCAGCCCCAGCATTTT
CDR3 protein: CASSLEPGSNQPQHF

clone size: -
J gene: TRBJ2-5
D gene: -
CDR3 length: 16
V gene: TRBV19
CDR3 DNA: TGTGCCAGTACAACAGGGGGGGCCCCGTACCAAGAGACCCAGTACTTC
CDR3 protein: CASTTGGAPYQETQYF

clone size: -
J gene: TRBJ2-1
D gene: -
CDR3 length: 15
V gene: TRBV7-3
CDR3 DNA: TGTGCCAGCAGCAGACAGGTGAGCTCCTACAATGAGCAGTTCTTC
CDR3 protein: CASSRQVSSYNEQFF

clone size: -
J gene: TRBJ2-7
D gene: TRBD2
CDR3 length: 16
V gene: TRBV5-1
CDR3 DNA: TGCGCCAGCAGCTCCGGGGGGAGGGACGGCTCCTACGAGCAGTACTTC
CDR3 protein: CASSSGGRDGSYEQYF

clone size: -
J gene: TRBJ2-2
D gene: -
CDR3 length: 15
V gene: TRBV5-5
CDR3 DNA: TGTGCCAGCAGCTTGGACTCCGCGTTGGCCGGGGAGCTGTTTTTT
CDR3 protein: CASSLDSALAGELFF

clone size: -
J gene: TRBJ1-5
D gene: -
CDR3 length: 14
V gene: TRBV2
CDR3 DNA: TGTGCCAGCAGTGAATTAGGAGGGTTTCAGCCCCAGCATTTT
CDR3 protein: CASSELGGFQPQHF